One and the same sample provided the 23 T cell receptor beta chains below, sequenced in a study of cytomegalovirus exposure and HLA in healthy donors. Researchers ran the PCR with 60 Vbeta and 13 Jbeta primers. The assay was immunoSEQ multiplex PCR, and TCRdb's table has in-frame clones only and misses some. The data hold 150,000 or so clones, with about 75% observed a single time. The material sequenced was PBMCs. The receptors shown here come from a man aged 35-49 years in good health and CMV-seropositive.

The CDR3 loop reads CASSWSWQPNQPQHF. For the CDR3, the DNA is TGTGCCAGCAGTTGGAGTTGGCAGCCCAATCAGCCCCAGCATTTT. The chain has TRBV27 and TRBJ1-5; D is unresolved. CDR1 MNHEY and CDR2 SMNVEV come from the germline V gene (reference sequence). This CDR3 has 15 residues. V was pared by 4 bases and J by 3 bases, with 13 bases between.

Points on this clone: The junction differs from germline at one of its ends, possibly a read error. V usage is TRBV7-9 and J usage is TRBJ1-2; TRBD1 matches 9 bases. Germline V gene data show CDR1 as SEHNR and CDR2 as FQNEAQ (reference sequence). CDR3 size: 13 residues. As DNA, the CDR3 is TGTTCCAGCAGCAGCGGACAGGGGACTGGCTACACCTTC. Translated: CSSSSGQGTGYTF.

This clone has only one observation. The chain links TRBV2 to TRBJ1-4, with 8 bases aligning to TRBD1. V shed 8 bases and J 8 bases; nucleotides not matched to a gene: 7. CDR3 length: 13 residues. In germline, CDR1 is SNHLY, CDR2 FYNNEI. In nucleotides, the CDR3 is TGTGCCAGCGGACCGACAGGGGTGGAAAAACTGTTTTTT. Translation: CASGPTGVEKLFF.

This clone was seen a handful of times. The chain links TRBV28 to TRBJ1-1, with D possibly matching TRBD1 (5 bases). The CDR3 contains 15 residues. V shed 10 bases and J shed 0 bases, with 18 bases lying between them. The germline V gene encodes CDR1 MDHEN and CDR2 SYDVKM. This chain's CDR3 is CAIKRTGVMNTEAFF. The CDR3 bases are TGTGCCATCAAAAGGACGGGGGTTATGAACACTGAAGCTTTCTTT.

The genes are TRBV30 and TRBJ1-2; weak D call: TRBD1 (5 bases). V gave up 5 bases and J gave up 8 bases, with 18 bases separating them. The CDR3 is 13 amino acids. Germline V gene data show CDR1 as GTSNPN and CDR2 as SVGIG (reference sequence). The CDR3 reads CAWGVLGEVGYTF. In DNA, the CDR3 is TGTGCCTGGGGGGTTTTGGGGGAGGTCGGCTACACCTTC.

The chain uses TRBV7-3 and TRBJ2-7; 10 bases match TRBD2. The V gene end was trimmed by 5 bases and the J gene end by 3 bases; junction bases not matched to a gene: 4. Germline V lookup: CDR1 SGHTA, CDR2 FQGTGA. The CDR3 spans 14 residues. Here the CDR3 reads CASSSSGRFYEQYF. The CDR3 DNA sequence: TGTGCCAGCAGCAGTAGCGGGAGGTTCTACGAGCAGTACTTC. Variable domain in full (rest from reference TRBV7-3 and TRBJ2-7): GAGVSQTPSNKVTEKGKYVELRCDPISGHTALYWYRQSLGQGPEFLIYFQGTGAADDSGLPNDRFFAVRPEGSVSTLKIQRTERGDSAVYLCASSSSGRFYEQYFGPGTRLTVT.

This clone was seen once. The chain links TRBV19 to TRBJ1-4; 8 bases fit TRBD1. The CDR3 is 16 amino acids. The germline CDR1 and CDR2 sequences are LNHDA and SQIVND (reference sequence). Trimming at V came to 5 bases and at J to 8 bases, leaving 13 bases not matched to a gene. CDR3 sequence: CASSADSGTGWEKLFF. The CDR3 DNA follows: TGTGCCAGTAGTGCCGATTCAGGGACAGGTTGGGAAAAACTGTTTTTT. The entire variable domain, with the rest obtained from reference TRBV19 and TRBJ1-4, is as follows: DGGITQSPKYLFRKEGQNVTLSCEQNLNHDAMYWYRQDPGQGLRLIYYSQIVNDFQKGDIAEGYSVSREKKESFPLTVTSAQKNPTAFYLCASSADSGTGWEKLFFGSGTQLSVL.

This rearrangement joins TRBV18 to TRBJ2-3; 7 nucleotides align to TRBD2. Germline trimming cut 2 bases from V and 7 bases from J; bases unmatched to any gene: 6. This CDR3 spans 14 amino acids. The V gene's germline CDR1 is KGHSH and CDR2 LQKENI. CDR3 residues: CASSPGGGRNTQYF. CDR3 nucleotides: TGTGCCAGCTCACCAGGCGGGGGACGGAATACGCAGTATTTT.

This chain uses TRBV6-1 with TRBJ1-2; the D is unclear. This CDR3 region has 13 residues. Germline V gene lookup returns CDR1 MNHNS and CDR2 SASEGT. The ends were cut back, 8 bases at V and 4 bases at J, with 14 bases in the middle. The CDR3, as DNA: TGTGCCAGCTCCCTAGCCGATGGCTATGGCTACACCTTC. Its protein is CASSLADGYGYTF.

V usage is TRBV7-8 and J usage is TRBJ2-5, with D tentatively TRBD2 (5 bases). V was clipped by 6 bases and J by 1 base, with 12 bases between them. CDR1 is SGHVS, CDR2 FQNEAQ, per germline. The CDR3 totals 14 residues. For the CDR3, the DNA is TGTGCCAGCAGTCGAAGCGGATCCCAAGAGACCCAGTACTTC. Translating gives CASSRSGSQETQYF. The whole variable domain, remainder taken from reference TRBV7-8 and TRBJ2-5, is GAGVSQSPRYKVAKRGQDVALRCDPISGHVSLFWYQQALGQGPEFLTYFQNEAQLDKSGLPSDRFFAERPEGSVSTLKIQRTQQEDSAVYLCASSRSGSQETQYFGPGTRLLVL.

The CDR3 reads CASSVGTSGSSYNEQFF. CDR3 sequence (DNA): TGTGCCAGCAGCGTAGGGACTAGCGGGAGCTCCTACAATGAGCAGTTCTTC. The chain recombines TRBV9 with TRBJ2-1; 13 nucleotides align to TRBD2. The V gene's germline CDR1 is SGDLS and CDR2 YYNGEE. There are 17 residues in the CDR3. Germline trimming cut 0 bases from V and 0 bases from J; bases unmatched to any gene: 0. The whole variable domain, filled in from reference TRBV9 and TRBJ2-1, reads DSGVTQTPKHLITATGQRVTLRCSPRSGDLSVYWYQQSLDQGLQFLIQYYNGEERAKGNILERFSAQQFPDLHSELNLSSLELGDSALYFCASSVGTSGSSYNEQFFGPGTRLTVL.

The chain joins TRBV28 to TRBJ2-3; 11 positions match TRBD2. The ends lost 7 bases at V and 3 bases at J; junction bases unmatched: 6. The CDR3 has 15 amino acids. Germline values: CDR1 MDHEN, CDR2 SYDVKM. The CDR3 loop reads CASILSGRGTDTQYF. CDR3 DNA: TGTGCCAGCATCCTTAGCGGGAGGGGTACAGATACGCAGTATTTT.

The chain carries TRBV2 and TRBJ1-5; 12 positions agree with TRBD1. The CDR3 consists of 15 residues. Germline assignment: CDR1 SNHLY and CDR2 FYNNEI. The junction had 6 bases not matched to a gene; V was cut back by 6 bases and J by 6 bases. The CDR3 here is CASREGTGGFQPQHF. CDR3 nucleotides: TGTGCCAGCAGGGAGGGGACAGGGGGCTTTCAGCCCCAGCATTTT.

This chain joins TRBV2 and TRBJ1-2; no definite D call. The germline V gene has CDR1 SNHLY and CDR2 FYNNEI. CDR3 length: 13 residues. The V and J ends lost 7 bases and 0 bases respectively, with 9 bases between them. Written as DNA, the CDR3 is TGTGCCAGCAATGGTAACACTAACTATGGCTACACCTTC. Encoded protein: CASNGNTNYGYTF.

This clone has just a few counts. The chain couples TRBV6-1 to TRBJ1-5, with 7 bases aligning to TRBD1. The CDR3 has 14 residues. Germline assignment: CDR1 MNHNS and CDR2 SASEGT. The V and J ends lost 4 bases and 6 bases, in that order; junction bases with no gene match: 6. CDR3 DNA: TGTGCCAGCAGTGTAGAGACAGGGCGTCAGCCCCAGCATTTT. This sequence encodes CASSVETGRQPQHF.

The chain employs TRBV27 and TRBJ1-2; TRBD1 matches at 8 bases. Germline V gene data show CDR1 as MNHEY and CDR2 as SMNVEV (reference sequence). This CDR3 comprises 14 residues. The junction had 10 bases not matched to a gene; V was cut back by 5 bases and J by 8 bases. The CDR3 bases are TGTGCCAGCAGTCTGGGACCTGGGACAGGAGGCTACACCTTC. Amino acids: CASSLGPGTGGYTF.

The table lists this clone with a few counts. The rearrangement links TRBV4-1 to TRBJ1-2, with 7 bases identical to TRBD1. Trimming took 3 bases from V and 0 from J; bases not matched to a gene: 7. The germline CDR1 and CDR2 sequences are MGHRA and YSYEKL. The CDR3 runs 16 residues. The CDR3 coding sequence is TGCGCCAGCAGCCACCCGACAGGGACTTCTAACTATGGCTACACCTTC. This codes for CASSHPTGTSNYGYTF.

The CDR3 protein is CSVRTSGRVPYNEQFF. In DNA, the CDR3 is TGCAGCGTTCGGACTAGCGGGAGGGTTCCCTACAATGAGCAGTTCTTC. This chain joins TRBV29-1 and TRBJ2-1, with 15 bases lining up with TRBD2. CDR1 is SQVTM, CDR2 ANQGSEA, per germline. The CDR3 length is 16 residues. J gave up 2 bases and V 5 bases, and 4 bases lay outside the gene matches.

This clone was detected once. The chain employs TRBV7-9 and TRBJ2-7; 8 nucleotides match TRBD2. V was clipped by 5 bases and J by 6 bases; unmatched bases: 15. Germline V gene lookup returns CDR1 SEHNR and CDR2 FQNEAQ (reference sequence). This CDR3 spans 16 amino acids. The CDR3 coding sequence is TGTGCCAGCAGCCGCTCAGCCAGCGGGAGTGGGTGCGAGCAGTACTTC. Translating gives CASSRSASGSGCEQYF. The whole variable domain, remainder taken from reference TRBV7-9 and TRBJ2-7, is DTGVSQNPRHKITKRGQNVTFRCDPISEHNRLYWYRQTLGQGPEFLTYFQNEAQLEKSRLLSDRFSAERPKGSFSTLEIQRTEQGDSAMYLCASSRSASGSGCEQYFGPGTRLTVT.

The chain links TRBV4-1 to TRBJ2-6; possible D gene TRBD1, 6 bases. Germline V lookup: CDR1 MGHRA, CDR2 YSYEKL. The CDR3 totals 21 residues. V was shortened by 4 bases and J by 0 bases, with 25 bases between the two germline ends. CDR3 sequence (DNA): TGCGCCAGCAGCCCCAGAGGGGTATACCGGGACACGACCTCTGGGGCCAACGTCCTGACTTTC. The encoded protein is CASSPRGVYRDTTSGANVLTF.

The chain couples TRBV19 to TRBJ1-2; D is possibly TRBD1 (6 bases). The V end lost 10 bases, the J end lost 4 bases, and 19 bases lay between the germline ends. There are 14 residues in the CDR3. Germline CDR1 reads LNHDA; CDR2 reads SQIVND (reference sequence). This chain's CDR3 is CATLPSDRTYGYTF. Written as DNA, the CDR3 is TGTGCCACCCTCCCTTCCGACAGGACCTATGGCTACACCTTC.

As concerns this clone: Different DNA sequences within this sample yield the same CDR3. The chain recombines TRBV2 with TRBJ1-5; the match to TRBD1 covers 8 bases. The V segment lost 6 bases and the J segment 0 bases; nucleotides outside the gene matches: 4. The CDR3 spans 15 residues. Per germline, CDR1 SNHLY and CDR2 FYNNEI. CDR3 in amino acids: CASRKDRASNQPQHF. The CDR3 bases are TGTGCCAGCAGGAAGGACAGGGCTAGCAATCAGCCCCAGCATTTT.

The chain recombines TRBV2 with TRBJ1-1; D may be TRBD1 (6 bases). The germline V gene has CDR1 SNHLY and CDR2 FYNNEI. The CDR3 is made up of 16 amino acids. V lost 8 bases and J lost 1, with 20 bases in between. CDR3 sequence reads: CASRSRQGWENTEAFF. The CDR3 DNA follows: TGTGCCAGCCGATCCCGCCAGGGGTGGGAGAACACTGAAGCTTTCTTT.